This T cell receptor beta chain emerged from a study of T cells in Graves' hyperthyroidism and ophthalmopathy. Uncontrolled infections, other autoimmune diseases, pregnancy or lactation led to exclusion of patients. Diagnoses used clinical symptoms, serum thyroxine and TRAb, thyroid ultrasound and orbital computed tomography. Blood was obtained at the first hyperthyroidism diagnosis, which preceded any ophthalmopathy symptoms. A few counts support this clonotype. Its cognate antigen is unknown. General study points: Blood held most thyroid clonotypes expanded above 0.001 frequency.

TCR beta CDR3 regions were amplified from RNA transcripts. Primed by the HTBI set, a first-round RT-PCR was run on the TCR CDR3. Using its own MiXCR run on the multiplex PCR reads, TCRdb lists one record per CDR3 protein. The sample has about 360,000 distinct CDR3 sequences; less than 20% are singletons. The TCR comes from a woman aged 18-35 years with Graves' hyperthyroidism that later progressed to Graves' ophthalmopathy. The sequenced sample was blood.

The CDR3 protein is CASSMKASGSYEQYF. Written as DNA, the CDR3 is TGTGCCAGTAGTATGAAGGCTAGCGGGAGCTACGAGCAGTACTTC. This chain connects TRBV19 to TRBJ2-7, with 10 nucleotides matching TRBD2. Germline V CDR1 and CDR2: LNHDA, SQIVND (reference sequence). J gave up 3 bases and V 3 bases, and 5 bases lay outside the gene matches. The CDR3 length is 15 residues.